The rows below give T cell receptor beta chains drawn from one sample of a study of metastatic and nonmetastatic thyroid tumors. TCRdb re-analyzed the PCR reads through MiXCR. The table records 75,000 to 95,000 clones, approximately 11% of them present only once. What was sequenced was blood. The receptors were gathered from a female donor with papillary thyroid cancer or a benign thyroid nodule (not recorded which). Some clones in this sample may be carry-over from other donors' samples. CDR3s leave out the opening cysteine and the closing phenylalanine or tryptophan. The order of the fields is CDR3 protein, clone size, V gene, J gene. The size entry gives once, few, many, or a class for an expanded clone.

ASSLGRNTEAF	once	TRBV5-1	TRBJ1-1
ASSLEAAGEANEQF	many	TRBV11-2	TRBJ2-1
ASSPRSGVDGYEQF	many	TRBV9	TRBJ2-1
ASSLARGRWETQY	many	TRBV7-2	TRBJ2-5
ASSQDFPQGGFGQPQH	many	TRBV4-1	TRBJ1-5
ASSVGAGANTGELF	many	TRBV9	TRBJ2-2
ASSLAVGGPTTRATRY	many	TRBV7-2	TRBJ2-7
ASSSNVGSGYTGELF	many	TRBV9	TRBJ2-2
AISTEFNSNQPHH	few	TRBV19	TRBJ1-5
ASSVRLAGGEQY	many	TRBV7-2	TRBJ2-7